Below are 24 T cell receptor beta chains sequenced from a single sample in a study of response to subunit inactivated influenza vaccine. TCRdb passed the RT-PCR reads through MiXCR, listing each CDR3 protein once. This table has a few hundred thousand distinct CDR3 sequences, 21% appearing once. Specimen: PBMCs from blood, collected roughly 20 months after vaccination. The receptors were sampled from a man between 50 and 69 years old who received an inactivated influenza vaccine.

The chain couples TRBV29-1 to TRBJ2-2; 7 bases match TRBD1. The V and J ends lost 3 bases and 1 base, in that order; junction bases with no gene match: 5. Germline V gene lookup returns CDR1 SQVTM and CDR2 ANQGSEA. The CDR3 runs 15 residues. The CDR3 DNA reads TGCAGCGTTGAGGAATGGACAGGGAACACCGGGGAGCTGTTTTTT. Translation gives CSVEEWTGNTGELFF.

This clonotype has only a few counts. The chain recombines TRBV7-2 with TRBJ1-1, with 9 bases lining up with TRBD1. The CDR3 is 16 amino acids. Germline CDR1 is SGHTA and CDR2 is FQGNSA. The ends lost 3 bases at V and 4 bases at J; junction bases unmatched: 9. CDR3 nucleotide sequence: TGTGCCAGCAGCTTCGGACAGGGGTTGAGGGCCACTGAAGCTTTCTTT. Translating gives CASSFGQGLRATEAFF. Full variable domain (remainder filled in from reference TRBV7-2 and TRBJ1-1): GAGVSQSPSNKVTEKGKDVELRCDPISGHTALYWYRQSLGQGLEFLIYFQGNSAPDKSGLPSDRFSAERTGGSVSTLTIQRTQQEDSAVYLCASSFGQGLRATEAFFGQGTRLTVV.

This clonotype has at least ten counts. The chain carries TRBV5-1 and TRBJ1-2, with 8 bases lining up with TRBD1. J gave up 6 bases and V 6 bases, and 13 bases lay outside the gene matches. The CDR3 has 15 residues. Germline CDR1 is SGHRS and CDR2 is YFSETQ. The CDR3 DNA reads as TGCGCCAGCACCCCCCGGACAGGGAAAAATCATGGCTACACCTTC. Translation gives CASTPRTGKNHGYTF.

This clonotype was recorded at least ten times. CDR3: CSAEAQGGGGSTDTQYF. The CDR3 coding sequence is TGCAGTGCTGAGGCCCAGGGTGGCGGGGGAAGCACAGATACGCAGTATTTT. V is TRBV20-1 and J is TRBJ2-3, with 7 bases aligning to TRBD2. The ends lost 5 bases at V and 0 bases at J; junction bases unmatched: 14. The CDR3 has 17 amino acids. Germline V gives CDR1 DFQATT, CDR2 SNEGSKA (reference sequence).

The genes are TRBV12-3 or TRBV12-4 and TRBJ2-3; tentative D call: TRBD2 (7 bases). The V end lost 4 bases, the J end lost 5 bases, and 13 bases lay between the germline ends. This CDR3 has 14 residues. The CDR3 coding sequence is TGTGCCAGCAGTTACGGGGGGCCGGGAGATACGCAGTATTTT. This codes for CASSYGGPGDTQYF.

The chain combines TRBV4-3 with TRBJ1-2; tentative D call: TRBD1 (5 bases). Germline lookup yields CDR1 LGHNA and CDR2 YSLEER. The length of the CDR3 is 13 residues. With 1 base removed from V and 7 bases from J, the gap between germline ends came to 10 bases. The CDR3: CASSQGSGPGYTF. Written as DNA, the CDR3 is TGCGCCAGCAGCCAAGGGTCAGGGCCTGGCTACACCTTC.

The chain links TRBV7-9 to TRBJ1-5; D not certain. This CDR3 region has 14 residues. Between the trimmed V and J ends, which lost 5 bases and 4 bases, there was a span of 12 bases. Looked up from germline, CDR1 is SEHNR and CDR2 is FQNEAQ (reference sequence). In DNA form, the CDR3 reads TGTGCCAGCAGCCAAGGAAATTATAATCAGCCCCAGCATTTT. This translates into CASSQGNYNQPQHF. Variable domain in full (rest from reference TRBV7-9 and TRBJ1-5): DTGVSQNPRHKITKRGQNVTFRCDPISEHNRLYWYRQTLGQGPEFLTYFQNEAQLEKSRLLSDRFSAERPKGSFSTLEIQRTEQGDSAMYLCASSQGNYNQPQHFGDGTRLSIL.

V is TRBV20-1 and J is TRBJ1-2, with TRBD1 as a possible D gene (6 bases). V lost 3 bases to trimming and J lost 1 base, with 18 bases between them. The CDR3 sequence is 16 residues long. Per the germline V gene, CDR1 is DFQATT and CDR2 is SNEGSKA (reference sequence). The CDR3 bases are TGCAGTGCTAGCGGGGGGCGGACACTTCATAACTATGGCTACACCTTC. Encoded protein: CSASGGRTLHNYGYTF.

The rearrangement uses TRBV15 and TRBJ2-1; 9 nucleotides match TRBD2. Germline values: CDR1 LNHNV, CDR2 YYDKDF (reference sequence). The CDR3 contains 15 residues. Trimming cost V 8 bases and J 10 bases; bases outside gene matches: 15. CDR3 amino acids: CATRSDPSGIGEQFF. CDR3 bases: TGTGCCACCCGCTCGGACCCTAGCGGGATAGGGGAGCAGTTCTTC.

Here the CDR3 DNA reads TGTGCCAGCAGTTACGCAGGGGGCAGTTTCACAGATACGCAGTATTTT. It yields the protein CASSYAGGSFTDTQYF. V is TRBV6-2 or TRBV6-3 and J is TRBJ2-3; 8 nucleotides match TRBD1. The trim removed 2 bases at V and 2 bases at J, leaving 6 bases unmatched. The CDR3 consists of 16 residues. Germline CDR1 MNHEY, CDR2 SVGEGT.

V usage is TRBV3-1 and J usage is TRBJ2-1; D might be TRBD2 (7 bases). Germline values: CDR1 LGHDT, CDR2 YNNKEL (reference sequence). Trimming took 4 bases from V and 3 from J, leaving 16 bases between them. CDR3 length: 16 amino acids. The CDR3 loop reads CASSRTKGGGYNEQFF. The DNA for the CDR3 is TGTGCCAGCAGCCGGACGAAAGGGGGGGGCTACAATGAGCAGTTCTTC.

This clonotype was observed at least ten times. The chain links TRBV7-8 to TRBJ1-4, with D possibly matching TRBD1 (5 bases). Germline CDR1 reads SGHVS; CDR2 reads FQNEAQ. Trimming cost V 5 bases and J 4 bases, with 17 bases left between them. This CDR3 is 16 amino acids long. As DNA, the CDR3 is TGTGCCAGCAGCCCACGGTGGGCAGGGAGTAATGAAAAACTGTTTTTT. Translating gives CASSPRWAGSNEKLFF.

This clonotype was detected many times. V usage is TRBV18 and J usage is TRBJ1-5, with TRBD1 matching over 9 bases. Per germline, CDR1 KGHSH and CDR2 LQKENI. The CDR3 runs to 13 residues. Unmatched junction bases numbered 1, after V lost 3 bases and J lost 7 bases. CDR3 loop: CASSPGQGQPQHF. CDR3 nucleotide sequence: TGTGCCAGCTCACCGGGACAGGGCCAGCCCCAGCATTTT.

V usage is TRBV7-9 and J usage is TRBJ2-4; TRBD1 matches 9 bases. CDR1 SEHNR and CDR2 FQNEAQ come from the germline V gene (reference sequence). The CDR3 extends over 17 amino acids. V lost 5 bases and J lost 3; bases outside the gene matches: 11. The CDR3 region has the DNA TGTGCCAGCAGCCCCGTGTCGGGACAGGGCGTCAAAAACATTCAGTACTTC. Translation: CASSPVSGQGVKNIQYF. The entire variable domain, with the rest obtained from reference TRBV7-9 and TRBJ2-4, is as follows: DTGVSQNPRHKITKRGQNVTFRCDPISEHNRLYWYRQTLGQGPEFLTYFQNEAQLEKSRLLSDRFSAERPKGSFSTLEIQRTEQGDSAMYLCASSPVSGQGVKNIQYFGAGTRLSVL.

This clonotype has a count of ten or more. V is TRBV12-3 or TRBV12-4 and J is TRBJ1-5; no clear D gene. The CDR3 totals 12 residues. Trimming cost V 5 bases and J 9 bases, with 11 bases left between them. CDR3 region: CASSGGNRPQHF. CDR3 DNA sequence: TGTGCCAGCAGTGGCGGTAATAGGCCCCAGCATTTT.

The gene calls are TRBV6-5 and TRBJ2-7; 7 bases line up with TRBD2. The CDR3 is 16 amino acids. V was clipped by 4 bases and J by 2 bases; unmatched bases: 11. CDR1 is MNHEY and CDR2 is SVGAGI in the germline V gene. The CDR3 protein is CASSSTLEGRAYEQYF. In DNA form, the CDR3 reads TGTGCCAGCAGTTCCACCTTAGAGGGGAGGGCCTACGAGCAGTACTTC.

This clonotype came up a few times. The chain carries TRBV5-6 and TRBJ1-1; no definite D call. Germline V gene data show CDR1 as SGHDT and CDR2 as YYEEEE. Trimming removed 2 bases from V and 2 bases from J, with 13 bases in between. The CDR3 sequence is 15 residues long. The CDR3 spells CASSLSGRTNTEAFF. DNA of the CDR3: TGTGCCAGCAGCTTAAGCGGCAGAACAAACACTGAAGCTTTCTTT.

This clonotype appeared a few times. The chain is built from TRBV7-2 and TRBJ1-1; D is unresolved. This CDR3 has 16 residues. The germline V gene has CDR1 SGHTA and CDR2 FQGNSA. Trimming removed 3 bases from V and 7 bases from J, with 21 bases in between. Here the CDR3 DNA reads TGTGCCAGCAGCTTCACCCAGACACCGGGCTTACGTGAAGCTTTCTTT. Its translation: CASSFTQTPGLREAFF.

This clonotype came up many times. The rearrangement links TRBV7-2 to TRBJ2-1; 7 bases line up with TRBD1. V shed 0 bases, J shed 4 bases, and the junction held 12 bases outside the gene matches. The germline V gene encodes CDR1 SGHTA and CDR2 FQGNSA. The CDR3 loop spans 18 amino acids. CDR3 in amino acids: CASSLARLNRGRYNEQFF. The CDR3, as DNA: TGTGCCAGCAGCTTAGCACGGCTAAACAGGGGCCGATACAATGAGCAGTTCTTC.

The chain has TRBV6-1 and TRBJ2-5, with D hard to call. V gave up 2 bases and J gave up 5 bases, with 12 bases separating them. Germline CDR1 is MNHNS and CDR2 is SASEGT. The CDR3 has 14 residues. CDR3 amino acids: CASSEMWPVETQYF. The CDR3 region has the DNA TGTGCCAGCAGTGAAATGTGGCCCGTGGAGACCCAGTACTTC.

The genes are TRBV6-5 and TRBJ1-2; D uncertain. The CDR3 covers 12 residues. Germline V lookup: CDR1 MNHEY, CDR2 SVGAGI. V lost 0 bases, J lost 11 bases, and 10 bases lay in between. In DNA, the CDR3 is TGTGCCAGCAGTTACTCAAGAAGAGATTACACCTTC. It yields the protein CASSYSRRDYTF.

This chain connects TRBV5-1 to TRBJ2-2; D is undetermined. V lost 0 bases to trimming and J lost 0 bases, with 6 bases between them. Germline CDR1 reads SGHRS; CDR2 reads YFSETQ. This CDR3 has 15 residues. As DNA, the CDR3 is TGCGCCAGCAGCTTGGGGCAGTCGAACACCGGGGAGCTGTTTTTT. This gives the protein CASSLGQSNTGELFF.

This clonotype was picked up many times. The rearrangement uses TRBV6-2 or TRBV6-3 and TRBJ1-3, with unresolved D. V was shortened by 6 bases and J by 2 bases, with 14 bases between the two germline ends. Germline V gene sequence: CDR1 MNHEY, CDR2 SVGEGT. The CDR3 spans 15 residues. The CDR3 sequence: CASSPSAPPGNTIYF. Here the CDR3 DNA reads TGTGCCAGCAGCCCCTCGGCTCCGCCTGGAAACACCATATATTTT.

This clonotype showed up just a few times. This rearrangement joins TRBV20-1 to TRBJ1-4; tentative D call: TRBD1 (5 bases). The germline V gene has CDR1 DFQATT and CDR2 SNEGSKA (reference sequence). V lost 6 bases to trimming and J lost 7 bases, with 12 bases between them. This CDR3 has 12 residues. The CDR3 DNA is TGCAGTGCGGGAGGGACGGTTGAAAAACTGTTTTTT. This encodes CSAGGTVEKLFF.